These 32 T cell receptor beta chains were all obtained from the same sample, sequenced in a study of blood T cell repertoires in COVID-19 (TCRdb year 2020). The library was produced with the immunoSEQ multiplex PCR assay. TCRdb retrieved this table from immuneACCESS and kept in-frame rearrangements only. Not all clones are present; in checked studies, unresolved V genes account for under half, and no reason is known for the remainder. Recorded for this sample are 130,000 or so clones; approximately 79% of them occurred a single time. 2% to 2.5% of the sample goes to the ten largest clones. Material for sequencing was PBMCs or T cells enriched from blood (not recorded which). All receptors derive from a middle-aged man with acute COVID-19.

The CDR3 coding sequence is TGTGCCAGCAGTGGACAGGGGGGGCAAGAGACCCAGTACTTC. Translation: CASSGQGGQETQYF. V is TRBV2 and J is TRBJ2-5, with 9 nucleotides matching TRBD1. The J segment lost 2 bases and the V segment lost 4 bases, leaving 2 bases of the junction unmatched. The CDR3 covers 14 residues. Germline V gene sequence: CDR1 SNHLY, CDR2 FYNNEI.

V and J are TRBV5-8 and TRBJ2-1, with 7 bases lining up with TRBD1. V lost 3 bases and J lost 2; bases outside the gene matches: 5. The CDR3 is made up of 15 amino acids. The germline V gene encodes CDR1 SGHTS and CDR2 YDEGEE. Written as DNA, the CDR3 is TGTGCCAGCAGCTCAGACAGGGCCGCCTACAATGAGCAGTTCTTC. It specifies CASSSDRAAYNEQFF.

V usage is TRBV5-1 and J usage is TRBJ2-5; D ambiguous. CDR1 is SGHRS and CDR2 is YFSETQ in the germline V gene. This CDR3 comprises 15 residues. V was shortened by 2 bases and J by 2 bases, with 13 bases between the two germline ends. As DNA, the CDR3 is TGCGCCAGCAGCTTTGGAGAAGCGACTCAAGAGACCCAGTACTTC. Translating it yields CASSFGEATQETQYF.

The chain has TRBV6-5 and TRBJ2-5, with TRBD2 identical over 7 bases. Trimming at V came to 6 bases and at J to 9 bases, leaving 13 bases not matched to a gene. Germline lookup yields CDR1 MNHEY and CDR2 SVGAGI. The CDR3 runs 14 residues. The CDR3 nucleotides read TGTGCCAGCAGGATTAGCGGGCCCTCGGGGGCCCAGTACTTC. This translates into CASRISGPSGAQYF.

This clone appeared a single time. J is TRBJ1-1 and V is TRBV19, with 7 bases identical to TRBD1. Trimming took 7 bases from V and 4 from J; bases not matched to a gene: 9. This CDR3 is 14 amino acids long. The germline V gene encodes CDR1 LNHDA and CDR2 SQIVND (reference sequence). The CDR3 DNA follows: TGTGCCAGTACCCTTAAGGGGGCGCGCACTGAAGCTTTCTTT. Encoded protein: CASTLKGARTEAFF. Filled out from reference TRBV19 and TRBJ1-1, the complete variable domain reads DGGITQSPKYLFRKEGQNVTLSCEQNLNHDAMYWYRQDPGQGLRLIYYSQIVNDFQKGDIAEGYSVSREKKESFPLTVTSAQKNPTAFYLCASTLKGARTEAFFGQGTRLTVV.

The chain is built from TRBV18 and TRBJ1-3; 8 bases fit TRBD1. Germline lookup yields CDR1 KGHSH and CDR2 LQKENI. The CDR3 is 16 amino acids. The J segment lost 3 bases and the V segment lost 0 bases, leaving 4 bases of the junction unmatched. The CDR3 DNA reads TGTGCCAGCTCACCACCGGGACAGGTTTTTGGAAACACCATATATTTT. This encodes CASSPPGQVFGNTIYF.

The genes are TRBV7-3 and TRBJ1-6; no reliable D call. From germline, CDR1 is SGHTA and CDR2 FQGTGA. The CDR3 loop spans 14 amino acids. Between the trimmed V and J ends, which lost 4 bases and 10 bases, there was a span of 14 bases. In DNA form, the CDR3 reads TGTGCCAGCAGCTCAGGAGTGACGGGATCACCCCTCCACTTT. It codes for CASSSGVTGSPLHF. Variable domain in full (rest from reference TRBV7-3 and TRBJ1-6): GAGVSQTPSNKVTEKGKYVELRCDPISGHTALYWYRQSLGQGPEFLIYFQGTGAADDSGLPNDRFFAVRPEGSVSTLKIQRTERGDSAVYLCASSSGVTGSPLHFGNGTRLTVT.

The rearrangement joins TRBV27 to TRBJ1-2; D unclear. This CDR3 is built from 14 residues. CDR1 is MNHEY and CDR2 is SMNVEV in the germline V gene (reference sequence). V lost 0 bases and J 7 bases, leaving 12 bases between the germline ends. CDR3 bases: TGTGCCAGCAGTTTATCGGGCGGGAAGGGTGGCTACACCTTC. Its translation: CASSLSGGKGGYTF.

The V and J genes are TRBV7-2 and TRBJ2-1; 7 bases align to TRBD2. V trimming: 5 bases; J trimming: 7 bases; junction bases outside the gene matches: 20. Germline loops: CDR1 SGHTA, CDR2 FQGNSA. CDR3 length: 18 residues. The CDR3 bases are TGTGCCAGCAGCGGCGGGAGTGGTGGGACCCATTCACTGAATGAGCAGTTCTTC. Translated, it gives CASSGGSGGTHSLNEQFF.

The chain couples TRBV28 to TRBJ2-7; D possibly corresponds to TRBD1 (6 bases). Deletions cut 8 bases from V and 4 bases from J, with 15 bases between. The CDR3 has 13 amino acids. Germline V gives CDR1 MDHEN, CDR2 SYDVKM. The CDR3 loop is CASSIPDRYEQYF. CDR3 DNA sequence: TGTGCCAGCTCAATTCCGGACAGATACGAGCAGTACTTC.

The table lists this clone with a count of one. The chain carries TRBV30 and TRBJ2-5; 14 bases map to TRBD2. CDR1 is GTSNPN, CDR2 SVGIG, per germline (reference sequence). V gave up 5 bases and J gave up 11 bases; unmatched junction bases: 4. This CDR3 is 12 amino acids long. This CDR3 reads CAWGLAGGRQYF. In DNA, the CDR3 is TGTGCCTGGGGACTAGCGGGGGGCCGGCAGTACTTC.

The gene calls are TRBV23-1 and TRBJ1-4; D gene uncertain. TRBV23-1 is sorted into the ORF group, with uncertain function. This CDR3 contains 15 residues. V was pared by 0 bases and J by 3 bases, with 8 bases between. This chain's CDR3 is CASSQSERANEKLFF. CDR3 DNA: TGCGCCAGCAGTCAATCAGAACGGGCTAATGAAAAACTGTTTTTT.

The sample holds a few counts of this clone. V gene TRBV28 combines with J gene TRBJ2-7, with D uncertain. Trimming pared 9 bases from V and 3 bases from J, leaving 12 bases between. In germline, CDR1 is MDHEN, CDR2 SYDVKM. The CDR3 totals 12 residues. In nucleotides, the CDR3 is TGTGCCAGTCATAATACTCTCTACGAGCAGTACTTC. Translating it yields CASHNTLYEQYF.

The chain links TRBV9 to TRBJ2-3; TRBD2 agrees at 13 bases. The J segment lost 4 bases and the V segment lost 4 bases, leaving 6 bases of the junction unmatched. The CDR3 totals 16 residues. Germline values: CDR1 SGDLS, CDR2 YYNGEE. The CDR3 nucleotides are TGTGCCAGCAGCCCTTGGACTAGCGGGGGCTCAGATACGCAGTATTTT. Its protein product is CASSPWTSGGSDTQYF.

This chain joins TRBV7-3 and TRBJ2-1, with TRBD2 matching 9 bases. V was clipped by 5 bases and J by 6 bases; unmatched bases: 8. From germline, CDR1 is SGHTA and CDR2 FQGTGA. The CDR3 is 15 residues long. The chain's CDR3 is CASSPSGASFNEQFF. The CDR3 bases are TGTGCCAGCAGCCCTAGCGGGGCTAGTTTCAATGAGCAGTTCTTC.

CDR3 in amino acids: CATSDLRKDRGGETQYF. CDR3 DNA sequence: TGTGCCACCAGTGATTTGCGGAAGGACAGGGGGGGAGAGACCCAGTACTTC. The chain recombines TRBV24-1 with TRBJ2-5, with TRBD1 identical over 10 bases. CDR1 KGHDR and CDR2 SFDVKD come from the germline V gene. With V trimmed by 0 bases and J by 4 bases, 7 bases remained unmatched. CDR3 length equals 17 residues.

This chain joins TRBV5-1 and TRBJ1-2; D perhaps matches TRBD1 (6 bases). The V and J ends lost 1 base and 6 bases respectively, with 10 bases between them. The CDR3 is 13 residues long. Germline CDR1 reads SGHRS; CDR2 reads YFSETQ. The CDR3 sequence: CASSLTGRDGYTF. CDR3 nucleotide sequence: TGCGCCAGCAGCTTGACAGGGAGGGATGGCTACACCTTC.

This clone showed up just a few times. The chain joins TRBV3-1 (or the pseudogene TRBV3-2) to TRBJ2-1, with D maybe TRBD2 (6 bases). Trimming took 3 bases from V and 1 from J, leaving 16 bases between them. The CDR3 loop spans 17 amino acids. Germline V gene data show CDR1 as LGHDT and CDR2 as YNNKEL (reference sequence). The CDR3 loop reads CASSQASGGGSYNEQFF. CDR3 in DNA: TGTGCCAGCAGCCAGGCCTCGGGTGGGGGGTCCTACAATGAGCAGTTCTTC.

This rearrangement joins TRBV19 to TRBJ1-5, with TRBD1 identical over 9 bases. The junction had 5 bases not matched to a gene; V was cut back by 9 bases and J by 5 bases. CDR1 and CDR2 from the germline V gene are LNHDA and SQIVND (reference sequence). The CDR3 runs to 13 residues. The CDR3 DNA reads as TGTGCCAGCTCGGGACAGGGCGATCAGCCCCAGCATTTT. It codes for CASSGQGDQPQHF.

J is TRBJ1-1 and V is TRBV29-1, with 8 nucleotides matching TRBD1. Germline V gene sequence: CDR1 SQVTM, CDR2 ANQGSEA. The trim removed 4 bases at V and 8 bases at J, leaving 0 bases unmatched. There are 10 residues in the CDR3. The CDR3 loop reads CSVGDREAFF. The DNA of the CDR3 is TGCAGCGTTGGGGACAGGGAAGCTTTCTTT.

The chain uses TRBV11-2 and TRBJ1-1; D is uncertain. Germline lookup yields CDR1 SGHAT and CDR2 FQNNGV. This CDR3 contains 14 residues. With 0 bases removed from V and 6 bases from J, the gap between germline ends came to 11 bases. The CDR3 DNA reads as TGTGCCAGCAGCTTAGATTATAACACCGCTGAAGCTTTCTTT. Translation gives CASSLDYNTAEAFF.

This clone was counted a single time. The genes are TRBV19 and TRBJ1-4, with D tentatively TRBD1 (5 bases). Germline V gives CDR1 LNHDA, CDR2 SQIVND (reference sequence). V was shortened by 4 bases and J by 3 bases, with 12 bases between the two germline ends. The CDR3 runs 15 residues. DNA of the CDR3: TGTGCCAGTAGTAGCGAAGGGGCCTCTAATGAAAAACTGTTTTTT. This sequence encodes CASSSEGASNEKLFF.

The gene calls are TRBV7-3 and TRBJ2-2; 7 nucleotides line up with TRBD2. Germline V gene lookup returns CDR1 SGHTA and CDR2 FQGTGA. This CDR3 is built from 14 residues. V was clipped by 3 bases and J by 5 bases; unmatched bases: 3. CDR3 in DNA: TGTGCCAGCAGCTTGACTAGCCAAACCGGGGAGCTGTTTTTT. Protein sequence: CASSLTSQTGELFF.

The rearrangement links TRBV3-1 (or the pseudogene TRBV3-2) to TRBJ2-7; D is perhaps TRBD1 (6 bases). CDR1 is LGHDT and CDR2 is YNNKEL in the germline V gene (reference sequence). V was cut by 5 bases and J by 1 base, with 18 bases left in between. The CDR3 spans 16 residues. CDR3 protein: CASSGSGTPFSYEQYF. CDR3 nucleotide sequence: TGTGCCAGCAGCGGATCCGGGACACCATTTTCCTACGAGCAGTACTTC.

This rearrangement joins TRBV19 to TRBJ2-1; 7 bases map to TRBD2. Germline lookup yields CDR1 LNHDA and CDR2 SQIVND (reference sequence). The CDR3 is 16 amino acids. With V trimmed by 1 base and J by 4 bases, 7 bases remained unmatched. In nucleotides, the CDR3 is TGTGCCAGTAGTATAGTTGGTAGCGGGTCTTACAATGAGCAGTTCTTC. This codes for CASSIVGSGSYNEQFF.

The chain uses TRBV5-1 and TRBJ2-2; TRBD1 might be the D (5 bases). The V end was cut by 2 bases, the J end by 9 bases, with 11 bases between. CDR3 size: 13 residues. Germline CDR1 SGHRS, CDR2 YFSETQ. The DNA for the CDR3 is TGCGCCAGCAGCTTTCAGGGTGACAGGGAGCTGTTTTTT. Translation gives CASSFQGDRELFF.

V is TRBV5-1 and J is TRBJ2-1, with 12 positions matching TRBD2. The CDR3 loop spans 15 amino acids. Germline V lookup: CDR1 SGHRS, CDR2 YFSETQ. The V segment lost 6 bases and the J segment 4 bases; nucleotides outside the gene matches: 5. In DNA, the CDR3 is TGCGCCAGCAAAAGGACTAGCGGGGTTTACAATGAGCAGTTCTTC. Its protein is CASKRTSGVYNEQFF.

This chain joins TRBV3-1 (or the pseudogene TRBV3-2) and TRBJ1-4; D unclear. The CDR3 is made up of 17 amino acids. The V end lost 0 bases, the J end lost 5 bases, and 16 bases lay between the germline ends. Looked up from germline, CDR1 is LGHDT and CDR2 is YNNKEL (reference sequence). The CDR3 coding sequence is TGTGCCAGCAGCCAAGATTCCCTCAGAGGGCTCAATGAAAAACTGTTTTTT. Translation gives CASSQDSLRGLNEKLFF.

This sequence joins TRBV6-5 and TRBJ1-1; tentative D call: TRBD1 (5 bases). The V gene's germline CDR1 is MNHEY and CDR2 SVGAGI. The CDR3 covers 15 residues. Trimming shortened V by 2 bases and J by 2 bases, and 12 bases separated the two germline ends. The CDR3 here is CASSYGNTGNTEAFF. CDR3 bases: TGTGCCAGCAGTTACGGAAATACAGGCAACACTGAAGCTTTCTTT.

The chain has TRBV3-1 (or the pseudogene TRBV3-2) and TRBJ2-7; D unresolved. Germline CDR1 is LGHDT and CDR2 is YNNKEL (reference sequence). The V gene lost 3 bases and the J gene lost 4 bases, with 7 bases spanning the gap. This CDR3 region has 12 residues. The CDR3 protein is CASSQELYEQYF. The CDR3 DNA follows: TGTGCCAGCAGCCAGGAGTTATACGAGCAGTACTTC.

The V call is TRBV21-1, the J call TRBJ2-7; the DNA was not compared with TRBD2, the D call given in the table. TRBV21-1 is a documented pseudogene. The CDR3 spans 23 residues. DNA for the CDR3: TGTGCCAGCAGCAAAGGTCTAACTAGCGGGAGGGCGATTTCTTTTCTGGTCCCCGACGAGCAGTACTTC. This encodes CASSKGLTSGRAISFLVPDEQYF.

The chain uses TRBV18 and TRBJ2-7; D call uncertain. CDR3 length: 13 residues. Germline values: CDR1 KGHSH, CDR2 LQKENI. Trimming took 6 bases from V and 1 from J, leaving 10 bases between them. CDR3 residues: CASSQAFSYEQYF. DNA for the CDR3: TGTGCCAGCTCGCAAGCTTTTTCCTACGAGCAGTACTTC.